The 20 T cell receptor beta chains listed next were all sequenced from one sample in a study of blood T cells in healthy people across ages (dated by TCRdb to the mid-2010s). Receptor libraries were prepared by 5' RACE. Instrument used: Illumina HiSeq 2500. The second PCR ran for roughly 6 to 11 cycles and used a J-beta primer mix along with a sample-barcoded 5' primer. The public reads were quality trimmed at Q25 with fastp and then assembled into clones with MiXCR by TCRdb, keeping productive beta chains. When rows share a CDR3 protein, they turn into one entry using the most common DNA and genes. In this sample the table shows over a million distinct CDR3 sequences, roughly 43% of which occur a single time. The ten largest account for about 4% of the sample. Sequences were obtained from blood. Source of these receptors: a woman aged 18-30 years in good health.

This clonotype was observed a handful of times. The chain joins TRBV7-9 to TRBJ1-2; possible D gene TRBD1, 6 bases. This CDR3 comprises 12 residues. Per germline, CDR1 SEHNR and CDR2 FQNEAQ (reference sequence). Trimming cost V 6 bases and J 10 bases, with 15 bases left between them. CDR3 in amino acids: CASSPPAGAYTF. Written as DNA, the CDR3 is TGTGCCAGCAGTCCCCCGGCAGGGGCCTACACCTTC.

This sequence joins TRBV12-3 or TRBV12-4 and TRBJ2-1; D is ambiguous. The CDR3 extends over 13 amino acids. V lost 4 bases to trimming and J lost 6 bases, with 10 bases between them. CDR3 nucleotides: TGTGCCAGCAGTTACATCCCTAGCAATGAGCAGTTCTTC. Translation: CASSYIPSNEQFF.

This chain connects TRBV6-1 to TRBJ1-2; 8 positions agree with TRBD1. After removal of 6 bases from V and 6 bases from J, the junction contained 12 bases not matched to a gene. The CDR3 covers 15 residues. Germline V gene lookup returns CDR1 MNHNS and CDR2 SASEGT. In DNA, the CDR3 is TGTGCCAGCAGCGAACTGAACAGGGGGGCGAATGGCTACACCTTC. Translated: CASSELNRGANGYTF.

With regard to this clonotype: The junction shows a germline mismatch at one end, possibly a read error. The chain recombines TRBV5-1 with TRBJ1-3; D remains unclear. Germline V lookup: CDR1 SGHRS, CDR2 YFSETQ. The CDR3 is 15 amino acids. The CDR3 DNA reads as TGCGCCAGTCGAACTGATCCGAGCTCTGGAAACGCCATATATTTT. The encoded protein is CASRTDPSSGNAIYF.

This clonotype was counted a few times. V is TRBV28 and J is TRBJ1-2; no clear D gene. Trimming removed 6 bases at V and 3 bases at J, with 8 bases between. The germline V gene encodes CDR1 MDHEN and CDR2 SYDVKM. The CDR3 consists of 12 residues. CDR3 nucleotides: TGTGCCAGCAGGGGGTTAGACTATGGCTACACCTTC. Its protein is CASRGLDYGYTF.

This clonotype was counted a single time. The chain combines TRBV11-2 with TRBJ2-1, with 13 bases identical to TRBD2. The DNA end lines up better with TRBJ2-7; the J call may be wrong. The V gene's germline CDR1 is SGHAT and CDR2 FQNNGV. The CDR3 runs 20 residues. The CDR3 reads CASSRERLAGGPSSYNEQYF. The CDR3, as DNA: TGTGCCAGCAGCCGAGAGCGACTAGCGGGGGGCCCCAGCTCCTACAATGAGCAGTACTTC.

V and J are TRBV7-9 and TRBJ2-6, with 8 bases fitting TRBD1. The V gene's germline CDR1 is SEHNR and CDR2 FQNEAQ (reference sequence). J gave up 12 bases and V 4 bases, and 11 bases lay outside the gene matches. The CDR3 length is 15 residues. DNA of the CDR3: TGTGCCAGCAGCTCCAGCAGGGGGCACGGAGGCGTCCTGACTTTC. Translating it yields CASSSSRGHGGVLTF.

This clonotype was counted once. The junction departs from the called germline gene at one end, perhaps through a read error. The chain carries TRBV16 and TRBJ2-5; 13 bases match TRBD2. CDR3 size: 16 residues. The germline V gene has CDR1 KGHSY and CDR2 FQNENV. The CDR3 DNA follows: TGTGCCAGCAGCCAATCTAGGACTAGCGGGAGTTTTACCCCGTACTTC. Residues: CASSQSRTSGSFTPYF.

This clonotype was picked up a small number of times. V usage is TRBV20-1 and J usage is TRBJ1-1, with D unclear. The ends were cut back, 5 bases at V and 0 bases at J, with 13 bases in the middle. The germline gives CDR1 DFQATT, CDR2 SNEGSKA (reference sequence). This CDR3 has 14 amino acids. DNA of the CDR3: TGCAGTGCTCCCCGCGGCGTCATGAACACTGAAGCTTTCTTT. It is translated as CSAPRGVMNTEAFF.

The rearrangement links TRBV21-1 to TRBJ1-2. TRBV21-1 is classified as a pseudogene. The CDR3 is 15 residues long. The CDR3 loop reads CALRRGSRPAYGYTF. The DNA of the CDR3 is TGTGCTTTGCGGCGAGGCAGCCGGCCGGCCTATGGCTACACCTTC.

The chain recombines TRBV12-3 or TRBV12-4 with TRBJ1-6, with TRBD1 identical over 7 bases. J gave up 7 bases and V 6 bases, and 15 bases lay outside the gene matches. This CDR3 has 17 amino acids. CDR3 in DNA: TGTGCCAGCAGGCAAACCAAAACAGGGGTGGGAAATTCACCCCTCCACTTT. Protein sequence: CASRQTKTGVGNSPLHF.

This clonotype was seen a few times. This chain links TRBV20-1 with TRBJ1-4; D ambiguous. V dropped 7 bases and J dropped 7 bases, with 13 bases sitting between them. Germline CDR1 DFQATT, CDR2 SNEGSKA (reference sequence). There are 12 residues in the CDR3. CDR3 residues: CSVRRGFEKLFF. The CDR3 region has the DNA TGCAGTGTGCGAAGAGGGTTTGAAAAACTGTTTTTT.

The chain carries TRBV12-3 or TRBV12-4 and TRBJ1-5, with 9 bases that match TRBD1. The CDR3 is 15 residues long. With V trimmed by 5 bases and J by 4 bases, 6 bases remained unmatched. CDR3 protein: CASSLTGGANQPQHF. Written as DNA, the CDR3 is TGTGCCAGCAGTCTAACAGGGGGCGCGAATCAGCCCCAGCATTTT.

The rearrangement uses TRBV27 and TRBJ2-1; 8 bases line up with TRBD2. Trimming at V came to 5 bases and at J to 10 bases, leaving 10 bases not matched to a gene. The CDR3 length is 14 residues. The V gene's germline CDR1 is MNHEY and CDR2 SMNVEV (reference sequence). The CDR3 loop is CASSPSGSPGEQFF. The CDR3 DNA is TGTGCCAGCAGTCCTAGCGGGTCCCCGGGGGAGCAGTTCTTC.

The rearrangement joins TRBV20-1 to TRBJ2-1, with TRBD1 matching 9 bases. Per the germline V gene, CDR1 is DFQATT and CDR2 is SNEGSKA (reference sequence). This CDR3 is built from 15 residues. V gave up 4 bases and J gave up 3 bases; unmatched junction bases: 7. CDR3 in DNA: TGCAGTGCTATACCGGGACAGGGCCACTACAATGAGCAGTTCTTC. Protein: CSAIPGQGHYNEQFF.

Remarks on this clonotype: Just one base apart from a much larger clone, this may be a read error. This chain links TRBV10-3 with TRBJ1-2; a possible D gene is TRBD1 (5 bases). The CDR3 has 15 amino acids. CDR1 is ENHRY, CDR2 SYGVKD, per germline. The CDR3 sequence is CATSELQAPGYGYTF. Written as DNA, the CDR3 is TGTGCCACCAGTGAGTTACAGGCCCCGGGCTATGGCTACACCTTC.

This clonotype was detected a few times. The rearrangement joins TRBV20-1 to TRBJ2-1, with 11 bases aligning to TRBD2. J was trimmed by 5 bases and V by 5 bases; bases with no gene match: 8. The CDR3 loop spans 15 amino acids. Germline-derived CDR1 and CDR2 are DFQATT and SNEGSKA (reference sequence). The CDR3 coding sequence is TGCAGTGCTCGGACTAGCGGGCTGCTTAACAATGAGCAGTTCTTC. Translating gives CSARTSGLLNNEQFF.

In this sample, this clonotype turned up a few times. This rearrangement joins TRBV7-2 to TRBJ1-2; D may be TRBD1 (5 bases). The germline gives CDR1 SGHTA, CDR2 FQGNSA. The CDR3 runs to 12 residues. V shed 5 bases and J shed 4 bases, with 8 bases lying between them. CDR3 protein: CASSIGTYGYTF. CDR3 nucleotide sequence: TGTGCCAGCAGCATCGGGACCTATGGCTACACCTTC.

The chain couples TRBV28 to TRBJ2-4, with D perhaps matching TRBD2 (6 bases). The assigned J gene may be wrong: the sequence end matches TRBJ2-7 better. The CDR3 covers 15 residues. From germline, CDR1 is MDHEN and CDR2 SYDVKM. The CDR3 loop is CASSLTLSSDYEQYF. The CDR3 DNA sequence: TGTGCCAGCAGTTTAACGCTGTCTAGCGACTACGAGCAGTACTTC.

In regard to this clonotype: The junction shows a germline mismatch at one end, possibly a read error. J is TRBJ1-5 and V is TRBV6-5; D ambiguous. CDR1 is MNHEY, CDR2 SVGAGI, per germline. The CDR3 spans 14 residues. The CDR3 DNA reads TGTGCCAGCAGCCGCCGGGCCGGCAATCAGCCCCCGCATTTT. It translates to CASSRRAGNQPPHF.